These 32 T cell receptor beta chains originate from one sample sequenced in a study of blood T cells in healthy people across ages (dated by TCRdb to about 2015). Library preparation was by 5' RACE. Sequencing instrument: Illumina HiSeq 2500. A second PCR of 7 to 11 cycles was run with a J-beta primer mix and a sample-barcoded 5' primer. TCRdb took the public reads, trimmed them with fastp at Q25, ran MiXCR for clone calling and kept in-frame beta chains. Records with the same CDR3 protein are collapsed into one entry carrying the most frequent genes and DNA. The sample has some 1.7 million distinct CDR3 sequences on record, 28% of them singletons. Clones ranked in the top ten supply 7.7% of the sample. The specimen was blood. The source of these receptors is a woman in her twenties or thirties in good health.

This clonotype appeared a few times. CDR3 in DNA: TGTGCCAGCAGGTCGCCACAAGACTACGAGCAGTACTTC. Protein: CASRSPQDYEQYF. The genes are TRBV28 and TRBJ2-5; D ambiguous. The J call may be in error: the DNA end matches TRBJ2-7 better. The germline V gene has CDR1 MDHEN and CDR2 SYDVKM. The CDR3 runs 13 residues.

In this sample, this clonotype turned up many times. This chain joins TRBV10-3 and TRBJ2-7; no definite D call. The CDR3 length is 14 residues. V lost 2 bases and J lost 6, with 14 bases in between. The germline V gene encodes CDR1 ENHRY and CDR2 SYGVKD. CDR3 nucleotides: TGTGCCATCAGTGAGCTAAGCGCTATCTCCGAGCAGTACTTC. Its protein is CAISELSAISEQYF.

This clonotype was recorded a few times. This chain links TRBV3-1 with TRBJ1-4, with D unclear. The CDR3 covers 18 residues. From germline, CDR1 is LGHDT and CDR2 YNNKEL (reference sequence). V shed 4 bases and J shed 7 bases, with 25 bases lying between them. CDR3 nucleotides: TGTGCCAGCAGCCGACAAGGCCGGGCCCCGGAGCGAGGTGAAAAACTGTTTTTT. Its translation: CASSRQGRAPERGEKLFF.

The rearrangement links TRBV11-2 to TRBJ2-3; TRBD2 is a possible D gene (6 bases). The CDR3 runs 18 residues. From germline, CDR1 is SGHAT and CDR2 FQNNGV. Trimming cost V 5 bases and J 8 bases, with 29 bases left between them. The CDR3 bases are TGTGCCAGCAGCCCCCAAAGGGAAGGGCGGGGATCATCTGTTACGCAGTATTTT. It codes for CASSPQREGRGSSVTQYF.

This clonotype was seen a handful of times. DNA for the CDR3: TGTGCCAGCAGTCAGTCAGGCGAATACAATGAGCAGTTCTTC. This encodes CASSQSGEYNEQFF. The V and J genes are TRBV6-6 and TRBJ2-1; D remains unclear. Deletions cut 5 bases from V and 4 bases from J, with 12 bases between. The CDR3 is made up of 14 amino acids. Germline V gene data show CDR1 as MNHNY and CDR2 as SVGAGI (reference sequence).

This clonotype was seen a few times. The V call is TRBV7-3, the J call TRBJ2-7; a possible D gene is TRBD2 (7 bases). Germline CDR1 and CDR2: SGHTA and FQGTGA. Deletions cut 8 bases from V and 0 bases from J, with 14 bases between. The CDR3 has 14 amino acids. This chain's CDR3 is CASPRGRSSYEQYF. CDR3 in DNA: TGTGCCAGCCCGCGGGGGCGAAGCTCCTACGAGCAGTACTTC.

This clonotype was seen only a few times. The rearrangement joins TRBV20-1 to TRBJ2-3, with D perhaps assigned TRBD1 or TRBD2 (5 bases each). The germline V gene has CDR1 DFQATT and CDR2 SNEGSKA (reference sequence). V was clipped by 3 bases and J by 8 bases, with 18 bases between them. CDR3 size: 14 residues. DNA of the CDR3: TGCAGTGCTAGTGGCCGGGACCCCACGAGTACGCAGTATTTT. Protein product: CSASGRDPTSTQYF.

This clonotype occurred a few times. The chain links TRBV7-9 to TRBJ2-1; 10 nucleotides match TRBD2. Germline V gene lookup returns CDR1 SEHNR and CDR2 FQNEAQ (reference sequence). This CDR3 is built from 16 residues. Losses at the gene ends were 6 bases for V and 9 bases for J; bases not matched to a gene: 14. The CDR3 protein is CASRWTSGVTSSEQFF. In DNA, the CDR3 is TGTGCCAGCAGATGGACTAGCGGAGTCACATCGTCTGAGCAGTTCTTC.

This clonotype was seen repeatedly, ten times or more. CDR3 sequence (DNA): TGTGCCAGCAGCTTCCTCACCGCCAACGTCCTGACTTTC. This translates into CASSFLTANVLTF. The rearrangement uses TRBV7-2 and TRBJ2-6; D uncertain. Germline V lookup: CDR1 SGHTA, CDR2 FQGNSA. The CDR3 is made up of 13 amino acids. Trimming pared 3 bases from V and 7 bases from J, leaving 7 bases between.

The genes are TRBV5-1 and TRBJ2-7; TRBD1 matches 7 bases. With V trimmed by 2 bases and J by 0 bases, 5 bases remained unmatched. The CDR3 has 15 residues. Germline CDR1 SGHRS, CDR2 YFSETQ. Written as DNA, the CDR3 is TGCGCCAGCAGCTTCGGGGACAGAAGCTCCTACGAGCAGTACTTC. Protein product: CASSFGDRSSYEQYF.

The CDR3 sequence is CASSPLDGGRAYEQYF. In nucleotides, the CDR3 is TGTGCCAGCAGCCCCCTCGACGGCGGGAGGGCCTACGAGCAGTACTTC. J is TRBJ2-7 and V is TRBV7-8; TRBD2 agrees at 9 bases. The CDR3 has 16 amino acids. Per germline, CDR1 SGHVS and CDR2 FQNEAQ. Trimming at V came to 5 bases and at J to 2 bases, leaving 10 bases not matched to a gene.

This clonotype was observed at least ten times. The J gene is TRBJ2-7, the V gene TRBV20-1; 7 nucleotides line up with TRBD2. The CDR3 extends over 13 amino acids. The germline V gene encodes CDR1 DFQATT and CDR2 SNEGSKA (reference sequence). The V and J ends lost 7 bases and 3 bases, in that order; junction bases with no gene match: 9. The CDR3 loop is CSGRGRVNYEQYF. For the CDR3, the DNA is TGCAGTGGTCGCGGGAGAGTTAACTACGAGCAGTACTTC.

A note on this clonotype: An end of the junction does not agree with germline; a read error may underlie this. V and J are TRBV5-6 and TRBJ2-3, with TRBD1 as a possible D gene (7 bases). The CDR3 runs to 13 residues. The V gene's germline CDR1 is SGHDT and CDR2 YYEEEE. The CDR3 bases are TGTGCCGGAGGGACAGCCAGCACAGATACGCGGTATTTT. Translation gives CAGGTASTDTRYF.

This clonotype occurred a few times. This chain connects TRBV15 to TRBJ2-7, with D possibly called TRBD1 or TRBD2 (5 bases each). The assigned J gene may be wrong: the sequence end matches TRBJ2-5 better. In germline, CDR1 is LNHNV, CDR2 YYDKDF (reference sequence). CDR3 length: 14 amino acids. The CDR3 protein is CATSEGLTEETQYF. CDR3 bases: TGTGCCACCAGTGAGGGGCTAACGGAAGAGACCCAGTACTTC.

This clonotype turned up a few times. The J gene is TRBJ1-1, the V gene TRBV6-6; TRBD1 matches at 7 bases. Losses at the gene ends were 7 bases for V and 2 bases for J; bases not matched to a gene: 7. Per germline, CDR1 MNHNY and CDR2 SVGAGI (reference sequence). The CDR3 covers 14 residues. CDR3 nucleotide sequence: TGTGCCAGCACCAGACAGGGAACAAACACTGAAGCTTTCTTT. This gives the protein CASTRQGTNTEAFF.

The genes are TRBV6-5 and TRBJ1-1, with D tentatively TRBD1 (5 bases). Germline-derived CDR1 and CDR2 are MNHEY and SVGAGI. This CDR3 has 13 amino acids. Between the trimmed V and J ends, which lost 4 bases and 3 bases, there was a span of 9 bases. This CDR3 is CASSSPQDTEAFF. The CDR3 nucleotides read TGTGCCAGCAGTTCCCCACAGGACACTGAAGCTTTCTTT.

With respect to this clonotype: This clone may be a read error of a much larger clone one base away. The V and J genes are TRBV7-2 and TRBJ2-1; D might be TRBD2 (7 bases). The CDR3 consists of 15 residues. Trimming pared 5 bases from V and 10 bases from J, leaving 21 bases between. Per germline, CDR1 SGHTA and CDR2 FQGNSA. The CDR3: CASSLQRGGSGEQFF. CDR3 coding DNA: TGTGCCAGCAGCCTACAAAGGGGGGGGTCGGGCGAGCAGTTCTTC.

This chain connects TRBV7-2 to TRBJ1-2; D ambiguous. Trimming stripped 1 base from V and 6 bases from J, with 18 bases between. CDR3 length equals 16 residues. Per the germline V gene, CDR1 is SGHTA and CDR2 is FQGNSA. The CDR3 DNA reads as TGTGCCAGCAGCTTAGTTGCCCGGGAGGCCCTGCATGGCTACACCTTC. Protein sequence: CASSLVAREALHGYTF.

In regard to this clonotype: A much more abundant neighbour one base away suggests this may be a read error. No conserved phenylalanine or tryptophan ends this CDR3, so it is likely a read error. The chain uses TRBV6-5 and TRBJ2-7, with TRBD1 identical over 7 bases. Trimming removed 2 bases from V and 3 bases from J; junction bases left unmatched: 7. The germline V gene encodes CDR1 MNHEY and CDR2 SVGAGI. The CDR3 runs 15 residues. The CDR3 DNA follows: TGTGCCAGCAGTTACGGGCAGGGGGTCATCTACGAGCAGTACTTA. This sequence encodes CASSYGQGVIYEQYL.

The chain combines TRBV12-3 or TRBV12-4 with TRBJ1-5; D might be TRBD1 (6 bases). V lost 7 bases to trimming and J lost 6 bases, with 13 bases between them. The CDR3 totals 13 residues. CDR3 nucleotide sequence: TGTGCCAGCAACCTCGGGGGCCGTCAGCCCCAGCATTTT. Its translation: CASNLGGRQPQHF.

As for this clonotype: An end of the junction differs from the germline gene, which may be a read error. The V and J genes are TRBV12-3 or TRBV12-4 and TRBJ2-5, with TRBD2 identical over 9 bases. The CDR3 is 14 amino acids. CDR3 in amino acids: CASTSGGTQKTQYF. The CDR3 bases are TGTGCCAGCACCAGCGGGGGGACCCAAAAGACCCAGTACTTC.

This clonotype has at least ten counts. This sequence joins TRBV6-5 and TRBJ2-5; TRBD1 aligns across 8 bases. Near its end, the DNA agrees better with TRBJ2-7, so the J call may be wrong. This CDR3 has 13 residues. Per germline, CDR1 MNHEY and CDR2 SVGAGI. CDR3 nucleotide sequence: TGTGCCAGCAGGCCCACAGGGGGCTACGAGCAGTACTTC. Amino acid sequence: CASRPTGGYEQYF.

In this sample, this clonotype turned up many times. One junction end disagrees with the germline gene, perhaps due to a read error. This sequence joins TRBV12-3 or TRBV12-4 and TRBJ1-4; unclear D gene. The CDR3 covers 13 residues. DNA of the CDR3: TGTGCCAGCAGAGGGAACTCTAATGAGAAACTGTTTTTT. This translates into CASRGNSNEKLFF.

This clonotype has only a few counts. This sequence may be a read error, since a much larger clone differs from it by one base. The chain uses TRBV6-5 and TRBJ2-5, with 9 positions matching TRBD1. In germline, CDR1 is MNHEY, CDR2 SVGAGI. This CDR3 region has 13 residues. The CDR3 DNA reads as TGTGCCAGCGGTTACGCGGGACAGGGTCGGCAGTACTTC. Protein product: CASGYAGQGRQYF.

This clonotype was observed at least ten times. The V and J genes are TRBV7-9 and TRBJ2-5; D is perhaps TRBD1 or TRBD2 (5 bases each). CDR3 length: 14 amino acids. Germline CDR1 SEHNR, CDR2 FQNEAQ (reference sequence). V lost 1 base to trimming and J lost 11 bases, with 17 bases between them. CDR3 sequence: CASSLEVRDRKQYF. The CDR3 DNA reads TGTGCCAGCAGCTTAGAAGTTCGGGACCGAAAGCAGTACTTC.

Worth noting for this clonotype: A clone one base away is much larger, so this may be a read error. The chain recombines TRBV5-1 with TRBJ2-3; 9 bases fit TRBD2. Germline V gene lookup returns CDR1 SGHRS and CDR2 YFSETQ. J lost 0 bases, V lost 4 bases, and 12 bases had no gene match. This CDR3 comprises 18 residues. The CDR3 is CASSVAGRAGGSTDTQYF. DNA of the CDR3: TGCGCCAGCAGCGTAGCTGGACGAGCGGGGGGTAGCACAGATACGCAGTATTTT.

This clonotype was found a few times. This chain connects TRBV19 to TRBJ2-5; 8 bases map to TRBD2. The germline gives CDR1 LNHDA, CDR2 SQIVND (reference sequence). The length of the CDR3 is 13 residues. V lost 4 bases, J lost 5 bases, and 3 bases stayed unmatched. This CDR3 is CASSSGRYETQYF. In DNA, the CDR3 is TGTGCCAGTAGTAGCGGGAGGTACGAGACCCAGTACTTC.

This clonotype was observed a single time. At one end the junction does not follow the germline gene, possibly because of a read error. This chain uses TRBV5-1 with TRBJ2-3; a possible D gene is TRBD2 (5 bases). CDR3 length: 12 residues. Germline V CDR1 and CDR2: SGHRS, YFSETQ. CDR3 sequence: CVSSLEESTQYF. CDR3 DNA sequence: TGCGTCAGCAGCTTGGAGGAATCCACGCAGTATTTT.

V gene TRBV20-1 combines with J gene TRBJ2-1; 8 nucleotides line up with TRBD2. Germline CDR1 and CDR2: DFQATT and SNEGSKA (reference sequence). The CDR3 extends over 18 amino acids. V gave up 3 bases and J gave up 0 bases; unmatched junction bases: 13. CDR3 sequence: CSASSYFKGLGSYNEQFF. The CDR3 DNA is TGCAGTGCTAGCAGTTATTTTAAGGGACTAGGCTCCTACAATGAGCAGTTCTTC.

This clonotype was found many times. The chain couples TRBV7-6 to TRBJ2-1; D tentatively fits TRBD1 or TRBD2 (5 bases each). Germline V lookup: CDR1 SGHVS, CDR2 FNYEAQ. The CDR3 spans 15 residues. V lost 3 bases, J lost 6 bases, and 15 bases lay in between. The chain's CDR3 is CASSLLVGPLNEQFF. Written as DNA, the CDR3 is TGTGCCAGCAGCTTGCTGGTGGGACCGCTCAATGAGCAGTTCTTC.

The chain carries TRBV20-1 and TRBJ2-7; 10 bases map to TRBD2. This CDR3 spans 15 amino acids. V dropped 0 bases and J dropped 7; count of bases not matched to a gene: 9. Germline V gene lookup returns CDR1 DFQATT and CDR2 SNEGSKA (reference sequence). CDR3 region: CSARDLAGGYNEQYF. Written as DNA, the CDR3 is TGCAGTGCTAGAGATTTAGCGGGGGGTTACAATGAGCAGTACTTC.

The V gene is TRBV25-1, the J gene TRBJ1-6, with D hard to call. In germline, CDR1 is MGHDK, CDR2 SYGVNS. This CDR3 spans 13 amino acids. Trimming removed 4 bases at V and 7 bases at J, with 8 bases between. CDR3 amino acids: CASSGRLNSPLHF. The DNA for the CDR3 is TGTGCCAGCAGTGGGAGACTAAATTCACCCCTCCACTTT. The full variable domain, with the rest looked up from reference TRBV25-1 and TRBJ1-6, is EADIYQTPRYLVIGTGKKITLECSQTMGHDKMYWYQQDPGMELHLIHYSYGVNSTEKGDLSSESTVSRIRTEHFPLTLESARPSHTSQYLCASSGRLNSPLHFGNGTRLTVT.